This TCR beta chain emerged from a study of CD8+ T cells in alopecia areata (dated by TCRdb to the late 2010s). At the level of the whole study: Treated patients were enrolled in an open-label pilot trial of oral tofacitinib, 5 to 10 mg twice daily, for moderate-to-severe alopecia areata. Amplification of TCRbeta CDR3 regions was done by immunoSEQ multiplex PCR using 35 Vbeta forward primers and 13 Jbeta reverse primers. Scalp tissue and sorted CD4+ and CD8+ peripheral blood T cells from patchy and totalis/universalis alopecia areata patients and from healthy controls were covered by human TCRbeta sequencing. Biopsies were taken from tofacitinib-treated patients at baseline and at 4 and 24 weeks of treatment, and a later scalp biopsy was taken in several of the tofacitinib-treated patients. In both human patients and the C3H/HeJ mouse model, the study applied high-throughput TCRbeta sequencing to look at T cell clonal expansion in alopecia areata. Clonality in the scalp was compared among normal scalp (n=4), patchy alopecia areata scalp (n=8), and alopecia totalis/universalis scalp (n=8). Tofacitinib was given for 6 to 18 months, followed by 6 months of follow-up off drug to assess delayed response and recurrence. RNA was obtained with the PAXgene miRNA kit for fixed scalp, the miRNeasy kit for PBMCs, and the RNeasy kit for mouse skin. Broad study findings and their caveats: Resident alphabeta T cells in normal human skin are also sequenced, complicating scalp TCR repertoire analysis, unlike mouse skin dominated by gammadelta T cells. Compared with normal scalp, lesional scalp had higher clonality and more expanded CD8+ clones, particularly in alopecia totalis/universalis, a pattern that suggests antigenic drive. Shared TCR sequences between patients were less evident than in mice, which may be partly attributable to HLA diversity in the patient population.

This clone appeared once. The antigen this receptor binds is unknown. No base-level quality is on record; no much larger clone is a single base apart. Preparation of the library involved the immunoSEQ multiplex PCR assay. RNA was extracted from all samples and reverse transcribed into cDNA as template for TCR sequencing. SuperScript III was used for first-strand cDNA synthesis, primed with a 2:1 mix of oligo-dT and random hexamers. A synthetic immune receptor repertoire was used to measure amplification bias, and any remaining bias was corrected computationally. The paper's data handling went like this. Raw reads were preprocessed to remove errors, and CDR3 was defined by IMGT conventions from the conserved cysteine to phenylalanine. Clonality was computed as 1 minus the Shannon entropy, with the entropy normalized by log2 of the number of productive unique TCRs. CD4 or CD8 identity of scalp clones was inferred by cross-referencing scalp TCRbeta sequences with sorted blood CD4 and CD8 repertoires. TCRdb retrieved this table from immuneACCESS and kept in-frame rearrangements only. Not all clones are present; in checked studies, unresolved V genes account for under half, and no reason is known for the remainder. The V and J calls and clone size are taken from that table; D and trimming were inferred from the DNA. Across this sample there are more than 95,000 clones, with 41% seen only once. About 1.2% of the sample belongs to the ten largest clones.

Lesional scalp punch biopsies and peripheral blood were collected from alopecia areata patients. After PBMCs were isolated by density centrifugation and stained for CD3, CD4 and CD8, a FACSAria was used to sort CD4+ and CD8+ T cells. The CDR3 covers 12 residues, taking in both the cysteine and the phenylalanine. Only the CDR3 DNA is retained, 36 bases long and in frame from the first base. CDR1 MDHEN and CDR2 SYDVKM were looked up in the germline V gene. The germline ends are 5 bases apart after V is trimmed by 3 bases and J by 5 bases. This TCR was sampled from a human donor with alopecia areata. Recombination linked TRBV28 to TRBJ1-5, with the D gene uncertain. Source material: CD4+ T cells sorted from blood. CDR3 sequence: CASSLAHQPQHF. The DNA is TGTGCCAGCAGTTTGGCCCATCAGCCCCAGCATTTT.